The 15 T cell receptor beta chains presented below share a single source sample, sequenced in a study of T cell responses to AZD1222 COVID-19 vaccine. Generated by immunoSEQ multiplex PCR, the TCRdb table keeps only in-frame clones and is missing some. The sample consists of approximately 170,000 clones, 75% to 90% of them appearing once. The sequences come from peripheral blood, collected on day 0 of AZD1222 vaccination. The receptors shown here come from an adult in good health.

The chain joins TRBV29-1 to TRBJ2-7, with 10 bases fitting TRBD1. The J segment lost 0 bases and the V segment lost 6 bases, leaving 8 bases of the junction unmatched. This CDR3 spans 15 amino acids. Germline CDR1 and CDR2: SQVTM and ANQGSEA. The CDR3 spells CSVGDRGNFSYEQYV. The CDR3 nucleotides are TGCAGCGTAGGGGACAGGGGAAATTTCTCCTACGAGCAGTACGTC.

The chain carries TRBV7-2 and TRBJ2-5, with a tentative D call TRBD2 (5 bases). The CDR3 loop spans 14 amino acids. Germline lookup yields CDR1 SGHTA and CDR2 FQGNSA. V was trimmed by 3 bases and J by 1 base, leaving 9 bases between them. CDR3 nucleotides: TGTGCCAGCAGCTTCTCCCGGGGCCAAGAGACCCAGTACTTC. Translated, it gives CASSFSRGQETQYF.

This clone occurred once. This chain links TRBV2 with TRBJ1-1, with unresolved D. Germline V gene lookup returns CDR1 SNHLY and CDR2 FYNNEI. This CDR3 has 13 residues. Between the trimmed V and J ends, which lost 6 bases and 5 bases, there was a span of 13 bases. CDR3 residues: CASSLEGGTEAFF. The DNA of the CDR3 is TGTGCCAGCAGCCTGGAAGGAGGAACTGAAGCTTTCTTT.

DNA for the CDR3: TGCAGCGTTGAACTTAGGCTCACAGATACGCAGTATTTT. Translated, it gives CSVELRLTDTQYF. V is TRBV29-1 and J is TRBJ2-3, with D unclear. Germline CDR1 is SQVTM and CDR2 is ANQGSEA. The V gene lost 2 bases and the J gene lost 2 bases, with 8 bases spanning the gap. This CDR3 region has 13 residues.

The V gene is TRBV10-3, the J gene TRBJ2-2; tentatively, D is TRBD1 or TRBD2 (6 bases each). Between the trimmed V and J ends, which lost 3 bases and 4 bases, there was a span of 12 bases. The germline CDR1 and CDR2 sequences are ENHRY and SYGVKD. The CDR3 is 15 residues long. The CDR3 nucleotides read TGTGCCATCAGTGACGCCAGGGGAGGCACCGGGGAGCTGTTTTTT. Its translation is CAISDARGGTGELFF.

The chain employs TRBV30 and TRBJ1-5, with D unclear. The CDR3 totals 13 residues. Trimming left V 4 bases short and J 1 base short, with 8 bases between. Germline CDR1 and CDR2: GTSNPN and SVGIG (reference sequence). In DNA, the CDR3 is TGTGCCTGGACGGGCGGGAGCAATCAGCCCCAGCATTTT. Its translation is CAWTGGSNQPQHF. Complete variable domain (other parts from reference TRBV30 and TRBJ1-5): SQTIHQWPATLVQPVGSPLSLECTVEGTSNPNLYWYRQAAGRGLQLLFYSVGIGQISSEVPQNLSASRPQDRQFILSSKKLLLSDSGFYLCAWTGGSNQPQHFGDGTRLSIL.

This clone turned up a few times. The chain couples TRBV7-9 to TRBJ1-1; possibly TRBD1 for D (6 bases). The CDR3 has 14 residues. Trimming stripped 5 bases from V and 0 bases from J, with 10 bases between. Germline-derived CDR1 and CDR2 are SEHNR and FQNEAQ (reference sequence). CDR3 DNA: TGTGCCAGCAGCCCAGGGGTCATGAACACTGAAGCTTTCTTT. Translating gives CASSPGVMNTEAFF.

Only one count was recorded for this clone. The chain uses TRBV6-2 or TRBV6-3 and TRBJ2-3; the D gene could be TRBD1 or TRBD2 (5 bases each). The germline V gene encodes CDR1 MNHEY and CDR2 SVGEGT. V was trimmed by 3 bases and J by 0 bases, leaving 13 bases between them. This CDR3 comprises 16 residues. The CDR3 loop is CASSYMGTMSTDTQYF. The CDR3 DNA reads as TGTGCCAGCAGTTATATGGGGACGATGAGCACAGATACGCAGTATTTT.

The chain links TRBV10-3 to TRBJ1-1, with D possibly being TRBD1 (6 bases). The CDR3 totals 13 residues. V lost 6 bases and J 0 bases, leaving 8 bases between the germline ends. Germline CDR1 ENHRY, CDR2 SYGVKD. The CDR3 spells CAIRDSLNTEAFF. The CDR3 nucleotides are TGTGCCATCAGGGACAGCTTGAACACTGAAGCTTTCTTT.

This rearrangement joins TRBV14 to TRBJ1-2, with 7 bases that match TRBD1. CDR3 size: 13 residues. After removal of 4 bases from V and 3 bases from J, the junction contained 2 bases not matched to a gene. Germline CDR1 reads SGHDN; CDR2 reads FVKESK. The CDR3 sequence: CASSRDRDYGYTF. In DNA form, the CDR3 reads TGTGCCAGCAGCCGAGACAGGGACTATGGCTACACCTTC.

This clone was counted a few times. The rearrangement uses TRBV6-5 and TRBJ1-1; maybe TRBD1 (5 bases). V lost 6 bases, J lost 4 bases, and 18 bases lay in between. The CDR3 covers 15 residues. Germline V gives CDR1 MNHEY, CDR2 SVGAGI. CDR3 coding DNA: TGTGCCAGCAGCCCCCGACGGGAGGGGAGCACTGAAGCTTTCTTT. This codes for CASSPRREGSTEAFF.

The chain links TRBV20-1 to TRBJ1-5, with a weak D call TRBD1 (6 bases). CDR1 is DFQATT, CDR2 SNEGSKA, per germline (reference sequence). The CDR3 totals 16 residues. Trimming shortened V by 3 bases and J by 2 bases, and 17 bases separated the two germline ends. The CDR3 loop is CSASIGTFSGNQPQHF. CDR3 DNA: TGCAGTGCTAGTATCGGGACATTTAGTGGCAATCAGCCCCAGCATTTT.

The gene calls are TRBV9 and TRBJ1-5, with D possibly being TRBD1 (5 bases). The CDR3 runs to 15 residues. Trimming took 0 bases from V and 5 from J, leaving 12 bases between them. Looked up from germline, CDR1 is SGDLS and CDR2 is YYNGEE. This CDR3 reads CASSVGPGWDQPQHF. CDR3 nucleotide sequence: TGTGCCAGCAGCGTAGGCCCAGGGTGGGATCAGCCCCAGCATTTT.

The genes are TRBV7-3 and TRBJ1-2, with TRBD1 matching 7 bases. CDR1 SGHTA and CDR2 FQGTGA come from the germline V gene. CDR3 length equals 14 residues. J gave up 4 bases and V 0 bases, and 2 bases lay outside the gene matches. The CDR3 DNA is TGTGCCAGCAGCTTAACGGGGGACAGCTATGGCTACACCTTC. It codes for CASSLTGDSYGYTF.

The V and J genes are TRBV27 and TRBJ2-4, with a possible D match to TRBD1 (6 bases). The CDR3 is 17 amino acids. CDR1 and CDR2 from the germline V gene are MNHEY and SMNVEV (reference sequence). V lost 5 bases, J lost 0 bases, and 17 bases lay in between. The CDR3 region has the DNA TGTGCCAGCAGTACGAGCGAGGGGGATATAGCCAAAAACATTCAGTACTTC. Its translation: CASSTSEGDIAKNIQYF.